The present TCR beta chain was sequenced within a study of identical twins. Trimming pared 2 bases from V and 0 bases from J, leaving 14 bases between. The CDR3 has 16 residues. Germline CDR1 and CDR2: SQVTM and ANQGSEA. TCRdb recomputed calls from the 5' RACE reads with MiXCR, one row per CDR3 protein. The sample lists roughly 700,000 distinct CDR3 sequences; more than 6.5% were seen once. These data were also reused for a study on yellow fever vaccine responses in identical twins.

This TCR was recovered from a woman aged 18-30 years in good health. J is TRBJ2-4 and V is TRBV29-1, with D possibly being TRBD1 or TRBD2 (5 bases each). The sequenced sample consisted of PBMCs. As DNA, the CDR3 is TGCAGCGTTGAAACCCGGGACGGACTAGCCAAAAACATTCAGTACTTC. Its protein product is CSVETRDGLAKNIQYF.